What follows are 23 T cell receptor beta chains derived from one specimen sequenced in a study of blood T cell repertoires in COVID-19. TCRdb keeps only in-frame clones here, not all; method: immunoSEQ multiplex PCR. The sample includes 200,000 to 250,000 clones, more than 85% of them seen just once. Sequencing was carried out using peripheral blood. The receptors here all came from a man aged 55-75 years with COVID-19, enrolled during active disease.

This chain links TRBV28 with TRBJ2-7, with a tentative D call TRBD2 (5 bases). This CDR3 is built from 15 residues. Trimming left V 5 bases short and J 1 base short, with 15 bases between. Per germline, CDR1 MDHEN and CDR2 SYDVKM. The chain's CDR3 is CASSPSGSWSYEQYF. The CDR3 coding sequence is TGTGCCAGCAGTCCAAGTGGGAGTTGGTCCTACGAGCAGTACTTC. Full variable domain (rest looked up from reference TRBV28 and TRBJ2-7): DVKVTQSSRYLVKRTGEKVFLECVQDMDHENMFWYRQDPGLGLRLIYFSYDVKMKEKGDIPEGYSVSREKKERFSLILESASTNQTSMYLCASSPSGSWSYEQYFGPGTRLTVT.

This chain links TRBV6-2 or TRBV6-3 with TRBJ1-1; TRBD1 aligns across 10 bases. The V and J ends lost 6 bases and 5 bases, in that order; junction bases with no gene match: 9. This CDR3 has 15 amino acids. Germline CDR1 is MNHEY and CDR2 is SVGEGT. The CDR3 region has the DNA TGTGCCAGCAGCCCATACGGACAGGGGGAGACTGAAGCTTTCTTT. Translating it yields CASSPYGQGETEAFF.

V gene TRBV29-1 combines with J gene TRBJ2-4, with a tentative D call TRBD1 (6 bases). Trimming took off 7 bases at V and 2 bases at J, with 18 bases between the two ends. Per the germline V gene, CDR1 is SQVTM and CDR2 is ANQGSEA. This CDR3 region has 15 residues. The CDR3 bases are TGCAGCGCTGCTACTGACGGGACAACCAAAAACATTCAGTACTTC. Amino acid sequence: CSAATDGTTKNIQYF.

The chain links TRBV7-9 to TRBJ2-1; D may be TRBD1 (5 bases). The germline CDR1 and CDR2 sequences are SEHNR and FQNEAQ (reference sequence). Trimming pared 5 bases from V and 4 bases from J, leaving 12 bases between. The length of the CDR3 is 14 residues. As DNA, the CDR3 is TGTGCCAGCAGCACAAAGGGGTCGTACAATGAGCAGTTCTTC. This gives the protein CASSTKGSYNEQFF.

CDR3 amino acids: CASSVDEGRGYGYTF. The CDR3 coding sequence is TGTGCCAGCAGCGTAGATGAGGGTAGAGGGTATGGCTACACCTTC. This chain joins TRBV9 and TRBJ1-2, with D hard to call. In germline, CDR1 is SGDLS, CDR2 YYNGEE. The CDR3 is 15 amino acids. Trimming removed 0 bases at V and 5 bases at J, with 14 bases between.

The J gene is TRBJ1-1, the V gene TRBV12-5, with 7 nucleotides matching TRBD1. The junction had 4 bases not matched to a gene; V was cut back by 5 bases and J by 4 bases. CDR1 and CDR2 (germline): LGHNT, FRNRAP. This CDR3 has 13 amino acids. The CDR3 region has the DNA TGTGCTAGTGGTCGACAGGGCCCCACTGAAGCTTTCTTT. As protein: CASGRQGPTEAFF.

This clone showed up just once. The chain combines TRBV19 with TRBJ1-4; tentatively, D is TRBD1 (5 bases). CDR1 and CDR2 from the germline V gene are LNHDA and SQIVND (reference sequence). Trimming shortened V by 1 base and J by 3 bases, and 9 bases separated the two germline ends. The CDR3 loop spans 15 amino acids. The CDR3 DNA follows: TGTGCCAGTAGTATAGTGCAGGGTTCTAATGAAAAACTGTTTTTT. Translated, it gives CASSIVQGSNEKLFF.

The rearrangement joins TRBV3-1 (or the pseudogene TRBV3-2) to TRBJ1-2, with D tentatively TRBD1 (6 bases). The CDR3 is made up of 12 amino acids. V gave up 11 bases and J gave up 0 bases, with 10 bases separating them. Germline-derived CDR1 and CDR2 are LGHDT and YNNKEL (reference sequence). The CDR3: CAAAGANYGYTF. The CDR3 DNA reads TGTGCCGCGGCAGGGGCTAACTATGGCTACACCTTC.

The CDR3 loop reads CASGRGTNTGELFF. CDR3 DNA: TGCGCCAGCGGAAGGGGGACGAACACCGGGGAGCTGTTTTTT. The chain uses TRBV5-1 and TRBJ2-2, with a weak D call TRBD1 (6 bases). V lost 7 bases, J lost 0 bases, and 10 bases lay in between. This CDR3 has 14 amino acids. Germline V CDR1 and CDR2: SGHRS, YFSETQ.

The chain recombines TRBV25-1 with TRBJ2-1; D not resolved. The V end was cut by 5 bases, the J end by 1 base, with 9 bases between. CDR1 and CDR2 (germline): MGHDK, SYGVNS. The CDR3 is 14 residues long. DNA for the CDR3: TGTGCCAGCAGTCCTCAGTCATCCTACAATGAGCAGTTCTTC. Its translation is CASSPQSSYNEQFF.

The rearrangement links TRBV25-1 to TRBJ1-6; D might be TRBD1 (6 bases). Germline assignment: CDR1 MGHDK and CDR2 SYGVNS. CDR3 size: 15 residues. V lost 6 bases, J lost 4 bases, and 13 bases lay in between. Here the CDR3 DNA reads TGTGCCAGCAGGCGGACAGACATATATAATTCACCCCTCCACTTT. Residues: CASRRTDIYNSPLHF.

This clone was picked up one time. CDR3 protein: CASSYNIDSPNSPLHF. The DNA of the CDR3 is TGTGCCAGCAGTTACAATATCGACAGTCCTAATTCACCCCTCCACTTT. The chain links TRBV6-2 or TRBV6-3 to TRBJ1-6, with D perhaps TRBD1 (5 bases). The CDR3 is made up of 16 amino acids. CDR1 is MNHEY and CDR2 is SVGEGT in the germline V gene. V was cut by 2 bases and J by 6 bases, with 14 bases left in between.

This CDR3 is CASTTLLGTGGTEAFF. The CDR3 region has the DNA TGTGCCAGTACTACTCTGTTGGGGACAGGGGGGACTGAAGCTTTCTTT. The rearrangement uses TRBV19 and TRBJ1-1; 11 bases match TRBD1. This CDR3 is 16 amino acids long. The V gene's germline CDR1 is LNHDA and CDR2 SQIVND (reference sequence). The V gene end was trimmed by 7 bases and the J gene end by 5 bases; junction bases not matched to a gene: 12.

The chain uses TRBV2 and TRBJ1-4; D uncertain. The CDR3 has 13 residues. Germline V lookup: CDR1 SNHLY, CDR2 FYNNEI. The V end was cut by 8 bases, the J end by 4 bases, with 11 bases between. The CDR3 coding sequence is TGTGCCAGCGACGATAGACTTAATGAAAAACTGTTTTTT. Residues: CASDDRLNEKLFF.

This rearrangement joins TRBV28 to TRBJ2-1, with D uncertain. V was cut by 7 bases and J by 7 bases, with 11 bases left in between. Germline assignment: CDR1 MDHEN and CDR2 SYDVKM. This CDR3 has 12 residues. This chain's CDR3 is CASKRTENEQFF. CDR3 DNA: TGTGCCAGCAAAAGAACAGAGAATGAGCAGTTCTTC.

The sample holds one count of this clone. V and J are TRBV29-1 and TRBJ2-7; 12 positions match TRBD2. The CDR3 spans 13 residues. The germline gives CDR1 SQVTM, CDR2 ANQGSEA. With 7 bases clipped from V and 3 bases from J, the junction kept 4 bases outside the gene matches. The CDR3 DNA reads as TGCAGCGGGACTAGCGGGGATATCTACGAGCAGTACTTC. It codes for CSGTSGDIYEQYF.

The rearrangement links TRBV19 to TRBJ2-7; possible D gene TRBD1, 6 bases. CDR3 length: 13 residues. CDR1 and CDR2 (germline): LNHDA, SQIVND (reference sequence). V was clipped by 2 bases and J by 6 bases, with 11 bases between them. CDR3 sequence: CASSIMTGREQYF. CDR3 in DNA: TGTGCCAGTAGTATAATGACAGGTCGCGAGCAGTACTTC.

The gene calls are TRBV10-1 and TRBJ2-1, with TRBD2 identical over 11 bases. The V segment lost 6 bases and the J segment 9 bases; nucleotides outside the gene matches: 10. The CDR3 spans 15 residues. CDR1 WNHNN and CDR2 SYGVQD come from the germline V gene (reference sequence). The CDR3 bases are TGCGCCAGCAGGAGCGGTAGCGGGGGGGAAAGTGAGCAGTTCTTC. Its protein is CASRSGSGGESEQFF.

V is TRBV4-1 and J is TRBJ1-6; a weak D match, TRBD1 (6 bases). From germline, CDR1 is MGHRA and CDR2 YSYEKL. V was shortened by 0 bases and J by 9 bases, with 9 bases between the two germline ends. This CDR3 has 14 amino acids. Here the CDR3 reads CASSQDPTGSPLHF. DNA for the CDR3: TGCGCCAGCAGCCAAGATCCGACAGGTTCACCCCTCCACTTT.

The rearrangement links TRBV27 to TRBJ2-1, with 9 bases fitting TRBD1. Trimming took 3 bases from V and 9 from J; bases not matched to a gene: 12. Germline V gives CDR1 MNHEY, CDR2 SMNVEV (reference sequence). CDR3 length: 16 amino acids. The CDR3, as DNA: TGTGCCAGCAGTTTTAATCCGGGACAGGGTATCATTGAGCAGTTCTTC. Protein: CASSFNPGQGIIEQFF.

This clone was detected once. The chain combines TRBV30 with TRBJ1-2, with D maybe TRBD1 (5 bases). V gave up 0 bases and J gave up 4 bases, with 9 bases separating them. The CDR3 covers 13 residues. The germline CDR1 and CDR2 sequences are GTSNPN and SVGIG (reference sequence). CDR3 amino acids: CAWSVRGFYGYTF. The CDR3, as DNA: TGTGCCTGGAGTGTACGGGGGTTCTATGGCTACACCTTC.

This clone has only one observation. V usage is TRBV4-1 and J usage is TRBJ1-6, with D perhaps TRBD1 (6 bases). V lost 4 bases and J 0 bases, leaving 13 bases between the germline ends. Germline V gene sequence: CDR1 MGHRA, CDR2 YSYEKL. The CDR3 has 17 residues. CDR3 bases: TGCGCCAGCAGCCCCAGACAGGAGAGCTCCTATAATTCACCCCTCCACTTT. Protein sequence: CASSPRQESSYNSPLHF.

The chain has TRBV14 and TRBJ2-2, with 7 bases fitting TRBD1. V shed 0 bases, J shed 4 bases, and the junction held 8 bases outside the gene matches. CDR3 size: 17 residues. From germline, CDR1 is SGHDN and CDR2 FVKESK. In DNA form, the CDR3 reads TGTGCCAGCAGCCAAGAGCGGATTGACAGGGTCACCGGGGAGCTGTTTTTT. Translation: CASSQERIDRVTGELFF.